These 21 T cell receptor beta chains came from one sample sequenced in a study of OX40 agonist ivuxolimab in advanced cancers. The assay was immunoSEQ multiplex PCR, and TCRdb's table has in-frame clones only and misses some. The data show roughly 60,000 clones, approximately 78% seen once. Here the sequenced sample was CD4+ or CD8+ T cells sorted from blood, taken in a trial of the OX40 agonist ivuxolimab. The receptors were gathered from an adult with an advanced solid tumor such as melanoma, head and neck, liver or kidney cancer.

The chain links TRBV5-1 to TRBJ2-3; 13 bases map to TRBD2. Trimming removed 3 bases from V and 3 bases from J; junction bases left unmatched: 4. Germline V gene sequence: CDR1 SGHRS, CDR2 YFSETQ. The CDR3 covers 16 residues. CDR3 bases: TGCGCCAGCAGCTCGAGACTAGCGGGAGGTACAGATACGCAGTATTTT. It yields the protein CASSSRLAGGTDTQYF.

This sequence joins TRBV11-2 and TRBJ2-7; TRBD2 matches 7 bases. The CDR3 has 16 amino acids. With V trimmed by 5 bases and J by 4 bases, 14 bases remained unmatched. CDR1 SGHAT and CDR2 FQNNGV come from the germline V gene. CDR3 loop: CASSASLAGDLYEQYF. DNA of the CDR3: TGTGCCAGCAGCGCGTCTTTGGCGGGAGACCTTTACGAGCAGTACTTC.

V usage is TRBV6-1 and J usage is TRBJ1-4, with a tentative D call TRBD1 (5 bases). Germline V gene sequence: CDR1 MNHNS, CDR2 SASEGT. V lost 7 bases and J lost 4, with 7 bases in between. The CDR3 spans 12 residues. The CDR3 coding sequence is TGTGCCAGCATGACAGATAATGAAAAACTGTTTTTT. It encodes CASMTDNEKLFF.

The V gene is TRBV5-1, the J gene TRBJ2-7; 10 bases are shared with TRBD2. The CDR3 runs 16 residues. Germline values: CDR1 SGHRS, CDR2 YFSETQ. Losses at the gene ends were 4 bases for V and 3 bases for J; bases not matched to a gene: 10. This CDR3 reads CASSPEASGSIYEQYF. CDR3 DNA sequence: TGCGCCAGCAGCCCGGAGGCTAGCGGGAGCATCTACGAGCAGTACTTC. The full variable domain, completed using reference TRBV5-1 and TRBJ2-7, is KAGVTQTPRYLIKTRGQQVTLSCSPISGHRSVSWYQQTPGQGLQFLFEYFSETQRNKGNFPGRFSGRQFSNSRSEMNVSTLELGDSALYLCASSPEASGSIYEQYFGPGTRLTVT.

This rearrangement joins TRBV2 to TRBJ2-5, with D unclear. The germline V gene has CDR1 SNHLY and CDR2 FYNNEI. This CDR3 contains 10 residues. V gave up 6 bases and J gave up 5 bases, with 4 bases separating them. DNA for the CDR3: TGTGCCAGCAGCGGCGAGACCCAGTACTTC. Its protein is CASSGETQYF.

The chain uses TRBV6-5 and TRBJ2-3; TRBD2 agrees at 10 bases. Trimming cost V 4 bases and J 4 bases; bases outside gene matches: 5. The CDR3 runs to 15 residues. The germline gives CDR1 MNHEY, CDR2 SVGAGI. This CDR3 is CASSLLAGASDTQYF. DNA of the CDR3: TGTGCCAGCAGTTTGCTAGCGGGAGCATCAGATACGCAGTATTTT.

V and J are TRBV7-2 and TRBJ2-2; D tentatively reads TRBD1 or TRBD2 (5 bases each). V lost 8 bases to trimming and J lost 2 bases, with 21 bases between them. CDR1 SGHTA and CDR2 FQGNSA come from the germline V gene. This CDR3 region has 17 residues. For the CDR3, the DNA is TGTGCCAGCGTACCAGACCCGACGGGGCTTAACACCGGGGAGCTGTTTTTT. Protein: CASVPDPTGLNTGELFF. Using reference TRBV7-2 and TRBJ2-2 for the parts outside the CDR3, the full variable domain is GAGVSQSPSNKVTEKGKDVELRCDPISGHTALYWYRQSLGQGLEFLIYFQGNSAPDKSGLPSDRFSAERTGGSVSTLTIQRTQQEDSAVYLCASVPDPTGLNTGELFFGEGSRLTVL.

The V and J genes are TRBV21-1 and TRBJ2-1; the D segment call TRBD2 is taken from the table without a DNA check. TRBV21-1 is termed a pseudogene. The CDR3 is 17 amino acids. The CDR3 loop is CASSKERAGGSYNEQFF. Written as DNA, the CDR3 is TGTGCCAGCAGCAAAGAAAGAGCGGGGGGCTCCTACAATGAGCAGTTCTTC.

The CDR3 is CAWTRSRLARSSYNEQFF. CDR3 DNA sequence: TGTGCCTGGACCCGGAGCCGTTTGGCTAGGAGCTCCTACAATGAGCAGTTCTTC. The chain employs TRBV30 and TRBJ2-1; no clear D. The germline V gene encodes CDR1 GTSNPN and CDR2 SVGIG (reference sequence). CDR3 length: 18 residues. The germline V and J ends were trimmed by 4 bases and 0 bases, with 22 bases remaining between them.

This clone came up a few times. The chain is built from TRBV5-1 and TRBJ1-1, with D perhaps TRBD1 (5 bases). The V gene lost 4 bases and the J gene lost 1 base, with 8 bases spanning the gap. Germline loops: CDR1 SGHRS, CDR2 YFSETQ. The CDR3 is 13 amino acids. CDR3 sequence: CASSGDQNTEAFF. Written as DNA, the CDR3 is TGCGCCAGCAGCGGGGACCAGAACACTGAAGCTTTCTTT.

Only a few counts were recorded for this clone. The chain carries TRBV10-3 and TRBJ2-1; no definite D call. V was trimmed by 1 base and J by 5 bases, leaving 0 bases between them. CDR3 size: 11 residues. The germline gives CDR1 ENHRY, CDR2 SYGVKD. In nucleotides, the CDR3 is TGTGCCATCAGTGAGTACAATGAGCAGTTCTTC. Amino acid sequence: CAISEYNEQFF.

V is TRBV18 and J is TRBJ1-2; D is ambiguous. The CDR3 sequence is 12 residues long. V lost 2 bases and J 6 bases, leaving 7 bases between the germline ends. Germline lookup yields CDR1 KGHSH and CDR2 LQKENI. For the CDR3, the DNA is TGTGCCAGCTCACCATCAGGAAATGGCTACACCTTC. This gives the protein CASSPSGNGYTF.

In DNA form, the CDR3 reads TGCGCCAGCAGTCAACCGGACAGTTTAGAAATTTATTCGTCTGAAAAACTGTTTTTT. Translation: CASSQPDSLEIYSSEKLFF. V and J are TRBV23-1 and TRBJ1-4; D possibly corresponds to TRBD1 (6 bases). Being an ORF, TRBV23-1 has a function that is uncertain. The V end lost 2 bases, the J end lost 7 bases, and 26 bases lay between the germline ends. This CDR3 contains 19 residues.

The chain is built from TRBV19 and TRBJ2-2; 8 bases agree with TRBD2. Per germline, CDR1 LNHDA and CDR2 SQIVND (reference sequence). This CDR3 contains 17 residues. Germline trimming cut 5 bases from V and 3 bases from J; bases unmatched to any gene: 11. The CDR3 nucleotides read TGTGCCAGTAGTGGGTTGCGGGGGGCGCAGGACACCGGGGAGCTGTTTTTT. This translates into CASSGLRGAQDTGELFF. Filled out from reference TRBV19 and TRBJ2-2, the complete variable domain reads DGGITQSPKYLFRKEGQNVTLSCEQNLNHDAMYWYRQDPGQGLRLIYYSQIVNDFQKGDIAEGYSVSREKKESFPLTVTSAQKNPTAFYLCASSGLRGAQDTGELFFGEGSRLTVL.

V is TRBV11-2 and J is TRBJ2-4, with D possibly called TRBD1 or TRBD2 (5 bases each). Germline V gene data show CDR1 as SGHAT and CDR2 as FQNNGV. Trimming removed 5 bases at V and 5 bases at J, with 16 bases between. The CDR3 runs to 15 residues. CDR3 nucleotides: TGTGCCAGCAGCCACATGGGACCGGGCCAAAACATTCAGTACTTC. This gives the protein CASSHMGPGQNIQYF. Combining the CDR3 with reference TRBV11-2 and TRBJ2-4 gives the whole variable domain EAGVAQSPRYKIIEKRQSVAFWCNPISGHATLYWYQQILGQGPKLLIQFQNNGVVDDSQLPKDRFSAERLKGVDSTLKIQPAKLEDSAVYLCASSHMGPGQNIQYFGAGTRLSVL.

This clone was detected a few times. This chain uses TRBV2 with TRBJ2-1; no firm D call. This CDR3 region has 12 residues. The V gene lost 6 bases and the J gene lost 5 bases, with 8 bases spanning the gap. The germline CDR1 and CDR2 sequences are SNHLY and FYNNEI. The DNA for the CDR3 is TGTGCCAGCAGCAGACTTAACAATGAGCAGTTCTTC. Its translation: CASSRLNNEQFF.

This clone has a handful of counts. V and J are TRBV15 and TRBJ2-7; D remains unclear. CDR3 length: 15 residues. The V end lost 1 base, the J end lost 0 bases, and 10 bases lay between the germline ends. Germline lookup yields CDR1 LNHNV and CDR2 YYDKDF (reference sequence). The CDR3 sequence is CATSRGEAGSYEQYV. CDR3 DNA: TGTGCCACCAGCAGAGGAGAGGCAGGCTCCTACGAGCAGTACGTC.

The V and J genes are TRBV5-1 and TRBJ2-2; perhaps TRBD2 as D (5 bases). From germline, CDR1 is SGHRS and CDR2 YFSETQ. Trimming stripped 2 bases from V and 4 bases from J, with 12 bases between. The CDR3 is 15 amino acids. This CDR3 is CASSLELASTGELFF. The DNA for the CDR3 is TGCGCCAGCAGCTTAGAGCTAGCTTCCACCGGGGAGCTGTTTTTT.

The chain is built from TRBV7-2 and TRBJ2-3; a possible D gene is TRBD2 (6 bases). V was pared by 5 bases and J by 7 bases, with 22 bases between. Per the germline V gene, CDR1 is SGHTA and CDR2 is FQGNSA. This CDR3 region has 16 residues. DNA for the CDR3: TGTGCCAGCAGCACCCATCCGACTAGGGCGAGGTATACGCAGTATTTT. Translating gives CASSTHPTRARYTQYF.

The chain has TRBV19 and TRBJ1-2; possibly TRBD1 for D (5 bases). Germline V gives CDR1 LNHDA, CDR2 SQIVND (reference sequence). The CDR3 spans 15 residues. Trimming left V 5 bases short and J 0 bases short, with 13 bases between. CDR3 sequence: CASSERDGSNYGYTF. CDR3 bases: TGTGCCAGTAGTGAACGGGACGGCTCTAACTATGGCTACACCTTC. Together with reference TRBV19 and TRBJ1-2, the CDR3 gives the full variable domain: DGGITQSPKYLFRKEGQNVTLSCEQNLNHDAMYWYRQDPGQGLRLIYYSQIVNDFQKGDIAEGYSVSREKKESFPLTVTSAQKNPTAFYLCASSERDGSNYGYTFGSGTRLTVV.

The chain employs TRBV5-6 and TRBJ1-1; a possible D gene is TRBD1 (6 bases). The CDR3 consists of 16 residues. V dropped 3 bases and J dropped 2 bases, with 17 bases sitting between them. Germline values: CDR1 SGHDT, CDR2 YYEEEE. The CDR3 sequence is CASSWGGPTANTEAFF. CDR3 bases: TGTGCCAGCAGCTGGGGGGGGCCGACCGCCAACACTGAAGCTTTCTTT.